Presented here are 12 T cell receptor beta chains from one specimen sequenced in a study of T-cell memory formation after mild COVID-19. TCRdb re-derived calls from the 5' RACE reads in MiXCR, one entry per CDR3 protein. Of 30,000 to 35,000 distinct CDR3 sequences detected, under 8% appear once; the ten largest clones hold 25% to 30%. The sequenced sample consisted of PBMCs or a T cell subset sorted from them (not recorded which). The receptors stem from a man aged 18 to 29 who had mild COVID-19 (a few samples of this study predate the infection). Cell type and time point are not known.

This clonotype appeared many times. The chain links TRBV28 to TRBJ2-7; D is possibly TRBD2 (6 bases). This CDR3 is built from 17 residues. V was clipped by 5 bases and J by 2 bases, with 22 bases between them. The germline CDR1 and CDR2 sequences are MDHEN and SYDVKM. CDR3 nucleotide sequence: TGTGCCAGCAGTCCCTCCGGGACTCCCCCGGGCCCCTACGAGCAGTACGTC. This sequence encodes CASSPSGTPPGPYEQYV.

This clonotype was counted many times. The chain couples TRBV27 to TRBJ2-7; perhaps TRBD2 as D (6 bases). Germline lookup yields CDR1 MNHEY and CDR2 SMNVEV (reference sequence). V was pared by 3 bases and J by 1 base, with 13 bases between. The CDR3 covers 15 residues. CDR3 amino acids: CASSFKAGGSYEQYV. The CDR3 coding sequence is TGTGCCAGCAGTTTTAAGGCCGGGGGATCCTACGAGCAGTACGTC.

In its sample, this clonotype was seen many times. The J gene is TRBJ1-4, the V gene TRBV6-5, with unresolved D. The V end was cut by 6 bases, the J end by 7 bases, with 15 bases between. Per the germline V gene, CDR1 is MNHEY and CDR2 is SVGAGI. The CDR3 extends over 14 amino acids. The CDR3 here is CASRTHGYGEKLFF. The CDR3 DNA follows: TGTGCCAGCAGAACCCACGGATATGGTGAAAAACTGTTTTTT.

This clonotype was observed at least ten times. DNA for the CDR3: TGTGCCAGCAGCCCCCGGCAGGGTCCGGAGACCCAGTACTTC. Translated: CASSPRQGPETQYF. The V and J genes are TRBV7-2 and TRBJ2-5; TRBD1 might be the D (5 bases). This CDR3 comprises 14 residues. Trimming shortened V by 5 bases and J by 5 bases, and 15 bases separated the two germline ends. CDR1 is SGHTA and CDR2 is FQGNSA in the germline V gene.

This clonotype was picked up a small number of times. The rearrangement joins TRBV18 to TRBJ2-7, with 8 positions matching TRBD1. This CDR3 spans 16 amino acids. V trimming: 5 bases; J trimming: 0 bases; junction bases outside the gene matches: 9. Germline CDR1 KGHSH, CDR2 LQKENI. The CDR3 protein is CASSNHVQGASYEQYF. CDR3 coding DNA: TGTGCCAGCTCAAACCACGTGCAGGGGGCCTCCTACGAGCAGTACTTC.

The chain employs TRBV6-6 and TRBJ2-1; D perhaps matches TRBD1 (6 bases). V lost 4 bases to trimming and J lost 8 bases, with 12 bases between them. Germline CDR1 MNHNY, CDR2 SVGAGI (reference sequence). CDR3 length equals 13 residues. The CDR3 spells CASSSYGGDEQFF. The CDR3 DNA follows: TGTGCCAGCAGTTCCTATGGGGGCGATGAGCAGTTCTTC.

In this sample, this clonotype turned up many times. The chain joins TRBV5-1 to TRBJ1-1, with no clear D. V shed 2 bases and J shed 2 bases, with 4 bases lying between them. CDR1 and CDR2 from the germline V gene are SGHRS and YFSETQ. This CDR3 has 12 amino acids. The CDR3: CASSLSNTEAFF. The DNA of the CDR3 is TGCGCCAGCAGCTTAAGTAACACTGAAGCTTTCTTT.

The table lists this clonotype with many counts. The chain combines TRBV19 with TRBJ1-2, with D uncertain. Between the trimmed V and J ends, which lost 7 bases and 7 bases, there was a span of 7 bases. This CDR3 spans 10 amino acids. Germline CDR1 and CDR2: LNHDA and SQIVND (reference sequence). The CDR3 reads CASKGGGYTF. CDR3 sequence (DNA): TGTGCCAGTAAGGGAGGTGGCTACACCTTC.

This chain uses TRBV5-6 with TRBJ1-5; weak D call: TRBD1 (6 bases). The CDR3 runs to 16 residues. The germline CDR1 and CDR2 sequences are SGHDT and YYEEEE. The V and J ends lost 4 bases and 5 bases respectively, with 19 bases between them. In DNA, the CDR3 is TGTGCCAGCAGCCGAAGGGTAGGGGGAATATATCAGCCCCAGCATTTT. Translated: CASSRRVGGIYQPQHF.

This clonotype came up many times. V usage is TRBV9 and J usage is TRBJ2-2; no clear D. Germline loops: CDR1 SGDLS, CDR2 YYNGEE. The CDR3 consists of 13 residues. The V and J ends lost 3 bases and 1 base respectively, with 4 bases between them. As DNA, the CDR3 is TGTGCCAGCAGCGATGTGAACACCGGGGAGCTGTTTTTT. It is translated as CASSDVNTGELFF.

Worth noting for this clonotype: This may be a read error, as it is one base from a much larger clone. The chain joins TRBV7-2 to TRBJ2-2; D is perhaps TRBD1 or TRBD2 (5 bases each). V was pared by 6 bases and J by 7 bases, with 12 bases between. This CDR3 is built from 13 residues. Germline V lookup: CDR1 SGHTA, CDR2 FQGNSA. As DNA, the CDR3 is TGTGCCAGCAGGGGACCCGAGGGCGGGGAGCTGTTTTTT. Translating gives CASRGPEGGELFF.

In its sample, this clonotype was seen many times. The rearrangement uses TRBV5-1 and TRBJ2-7; D is possibly TRBD1 (5 bases). CDR3 size: 13 residues. With 0 bases removed from V and 2 bases from J, the gap between germline ends came to 6 bases. Germline lookup yields CDR1 SGHRS and CDR2 YFSETQ. CDR3 protein: CASSLEGTYEQYF. The CDR3 region has the DNA TGCGCCAGCAGCTTGGAGGGGACCTACGAGCAGTACTTC.